A single T cell receptor (beta chain) is shown here with its context. The antigen remains unidentified. The data are from a study of cytomegalovirus exposure and HLA in healthy donors. General study points: Published work reported that the classifier diagnosed cytomegalovirus status with high specificity and sensitivity. Sequencing had likely introduced a cluster of highly shared sequence variants as an artifact. HLA allele associations emerged for around 15,000 TCR beta sequences in a later analysis, at 0.05 false discovery rate.

Primers for the PCR totalled 60 Vbeta and 13 Jbeta. Only in-frame clones appear in the TCRdb table, and some are missing; sequencing was by immunoSEQ multiplex PCR. The table shows 95,000 to 100,000 clones, with about 85% occurring only once. This TCR was sampled from a female donor in good health and CMV-seropositive. Sequenced material: PBMCs.

CDR3 coding DNA: TGTGCCAGCAGTTCCGCCGGGGACTACAATGAGCAGTTCTTC. Amino acid sequence: CASSSAGDYNEQFF. This rearrangement joins TRBV27 to TRBJ2-1; tentative D call: TRBD2 (5 bases). The V end lost 4 bases, the J end lost 3 bases, and 10 bases lay between the germline ends. The CDR3 is 14 residues long. The germline CDR1 and CDR2 sequences are MNHEY and SMNVEV (reference sequence).